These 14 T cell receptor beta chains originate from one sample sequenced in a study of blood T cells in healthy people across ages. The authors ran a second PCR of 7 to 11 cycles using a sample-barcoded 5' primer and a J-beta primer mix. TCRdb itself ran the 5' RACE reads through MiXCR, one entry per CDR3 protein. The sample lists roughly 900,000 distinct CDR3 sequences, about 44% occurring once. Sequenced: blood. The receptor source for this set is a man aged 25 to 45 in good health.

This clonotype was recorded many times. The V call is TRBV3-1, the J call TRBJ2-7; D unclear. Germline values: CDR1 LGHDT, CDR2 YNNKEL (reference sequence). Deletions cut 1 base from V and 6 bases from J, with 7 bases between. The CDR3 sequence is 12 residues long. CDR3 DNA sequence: TGTGCCAGCAGCCAAGGGCCTTTCGAGCAGTACTTC. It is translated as CASSQGPFEQYF.

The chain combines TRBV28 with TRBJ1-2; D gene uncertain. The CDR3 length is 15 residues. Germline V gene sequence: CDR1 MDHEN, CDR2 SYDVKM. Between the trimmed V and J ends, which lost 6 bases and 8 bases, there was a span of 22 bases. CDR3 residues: CASSSPQRPAAGYTF. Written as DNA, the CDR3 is TGTGCCAGCAGCTCCCCGCAGAGGCCCGCGGCAGGCTACACCTTC.

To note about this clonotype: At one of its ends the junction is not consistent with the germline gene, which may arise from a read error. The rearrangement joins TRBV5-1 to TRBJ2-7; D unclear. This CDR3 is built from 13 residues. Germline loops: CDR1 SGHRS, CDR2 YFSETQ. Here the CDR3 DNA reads TGCGTCAGCAGCTTGGAACAGTCCTACGAGCAGTACTTC. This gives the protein CVSSLEQSYEQYF.

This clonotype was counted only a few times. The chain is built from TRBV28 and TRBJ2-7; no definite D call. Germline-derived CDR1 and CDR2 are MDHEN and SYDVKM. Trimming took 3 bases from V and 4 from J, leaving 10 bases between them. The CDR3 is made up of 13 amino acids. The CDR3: CASSFTDHYEQYF. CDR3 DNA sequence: TGTGCCAGCAGTTTTACGGACCATTACGAGCAGTACTTC. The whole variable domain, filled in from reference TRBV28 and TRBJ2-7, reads DVKVTQSSRYLVKRTGEKVFLECVQDMDHENMFWYRQDPGLGLRLIYFSYDVKMKEKGDIPEGYSVSREKKERFSLILESASTNQTSMYLCASSFTDHYEQYFGPGTRLTVT.

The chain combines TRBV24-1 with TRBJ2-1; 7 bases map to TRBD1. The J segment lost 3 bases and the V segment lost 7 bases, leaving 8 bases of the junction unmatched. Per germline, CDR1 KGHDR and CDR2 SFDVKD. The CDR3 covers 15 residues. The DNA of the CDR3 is TGTGCCACCAGGAGCCGGGACAGTAACTACAATGAGCAGTTCTTC. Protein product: CATRSRDSNYNEQFF.

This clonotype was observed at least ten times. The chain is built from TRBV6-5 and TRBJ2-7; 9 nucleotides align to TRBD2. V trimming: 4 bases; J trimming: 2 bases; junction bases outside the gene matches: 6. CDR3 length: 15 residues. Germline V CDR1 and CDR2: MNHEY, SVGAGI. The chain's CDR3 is CASSLWASGAYEQYF. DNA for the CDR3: TGTGCCAGCAGTTTATGGGCTAGCGGGGCCTACGAGCAGTACTTC.

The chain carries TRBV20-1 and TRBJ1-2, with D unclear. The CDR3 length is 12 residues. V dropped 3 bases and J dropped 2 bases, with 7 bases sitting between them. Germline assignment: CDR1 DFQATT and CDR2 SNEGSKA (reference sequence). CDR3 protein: CSARGRNYGYTF. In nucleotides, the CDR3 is TGCAGTGCTAGGGGCAGGAACTATGGCTACACCTTC.

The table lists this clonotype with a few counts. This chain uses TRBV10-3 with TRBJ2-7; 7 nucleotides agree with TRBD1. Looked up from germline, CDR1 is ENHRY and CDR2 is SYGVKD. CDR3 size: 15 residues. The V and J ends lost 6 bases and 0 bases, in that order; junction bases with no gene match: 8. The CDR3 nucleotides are TGTGCCATCAGCGACCCGGGACAGAGCTCCTACGAGCAGTACTTC. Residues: CAISDPGQSSYEQYF.

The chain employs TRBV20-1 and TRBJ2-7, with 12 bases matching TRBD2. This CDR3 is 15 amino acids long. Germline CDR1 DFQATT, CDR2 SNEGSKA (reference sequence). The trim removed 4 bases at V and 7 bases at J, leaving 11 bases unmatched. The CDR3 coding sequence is TGCAGTGCTATGCAGCCTAGCGGGGGGGCCGTTGAGCAGTACTTC. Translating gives CSAMQPSGGAVEQYF.

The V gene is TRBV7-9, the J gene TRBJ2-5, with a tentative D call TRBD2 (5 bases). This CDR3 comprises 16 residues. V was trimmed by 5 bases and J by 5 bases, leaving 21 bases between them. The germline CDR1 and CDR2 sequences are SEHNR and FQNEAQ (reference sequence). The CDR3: CASSPGVAERRETQYF. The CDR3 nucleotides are TGTGCCAGCAGCCCAGGTGTGGCTGAACGGAGGGAGACCCAGTACTTC.

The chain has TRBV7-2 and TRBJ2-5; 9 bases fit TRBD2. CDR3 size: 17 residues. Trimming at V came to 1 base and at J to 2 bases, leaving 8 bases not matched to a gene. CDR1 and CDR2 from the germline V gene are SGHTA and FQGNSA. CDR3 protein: CASSLGPVLAGQETQYF. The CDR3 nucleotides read TGTGCCAGCAGCTTAGGTCCGGTCCTAGCGGGGCAAGAGACCCAGTACTTC.

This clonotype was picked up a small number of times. CDR3 nucleotide sequence: TGTGCCACTCGACAGGGTGACGAGCAGTACTTC. Protein sequence: CATRQGDEQYF. The chain combines TRBV24-1 with TRBJ2-7; 7 nucleotides align to TRBD1. Unmatched junction bases numbered 4, after V lost 10 bases and J lost 5 bases. The germline V gene encodes CDR1 KGHDR and CDR2 SFDVKD. This CDR3 contains 11 residues.

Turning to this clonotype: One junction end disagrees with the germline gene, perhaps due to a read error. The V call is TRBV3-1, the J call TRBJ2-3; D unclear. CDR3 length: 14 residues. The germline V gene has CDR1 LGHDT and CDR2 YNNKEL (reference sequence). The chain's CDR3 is CASIQASGADTQYF. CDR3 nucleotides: TGTGCCAGCATCCAAGCTAGTGGGGCAGATACGCAGTATTTT.

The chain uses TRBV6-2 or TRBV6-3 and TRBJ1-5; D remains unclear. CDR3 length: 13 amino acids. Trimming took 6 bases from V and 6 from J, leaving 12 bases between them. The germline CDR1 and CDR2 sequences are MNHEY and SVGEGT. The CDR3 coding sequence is TGTGCCAGCAGCGATACCAGTCGTCAGCCCCAGCATTTT. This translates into CASSDTSRQPQHF.